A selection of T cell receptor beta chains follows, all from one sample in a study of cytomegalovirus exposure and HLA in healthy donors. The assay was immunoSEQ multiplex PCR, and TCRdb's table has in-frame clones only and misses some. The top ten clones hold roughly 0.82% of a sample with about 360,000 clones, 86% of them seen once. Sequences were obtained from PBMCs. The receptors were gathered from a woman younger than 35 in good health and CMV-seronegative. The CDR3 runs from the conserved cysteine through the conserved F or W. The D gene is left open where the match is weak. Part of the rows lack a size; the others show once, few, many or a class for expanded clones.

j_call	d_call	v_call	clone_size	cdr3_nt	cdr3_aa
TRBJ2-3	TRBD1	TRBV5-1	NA	TGCGCCAGCAGCCCCGGCCGAGGGACAGTGACAGATACGCAGTATTTT	CASSPGRGTVTDTQYF
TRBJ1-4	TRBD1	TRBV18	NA	TGTGCCAGCTCACCACTAGGGACAGTTCTTAATGAAAAACTGTTTTTT	CASSPLGTVLNEKLFF
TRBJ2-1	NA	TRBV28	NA	TGTGCCAGCAGTTTCGCGGGCAGGGGGACTTCCTACAATGAGCAGTTCTTC	CASSFAGRGTSYNEQFF
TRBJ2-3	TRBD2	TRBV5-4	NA	TGTGCCAGCAGATCGACATCTAGCGGCCCCGTGGGTACGCAGTATTTT	CASRSTSSGPVGTQYF
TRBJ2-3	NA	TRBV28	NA	TGTGCCAGCGAAACTAGAGGCACAGATACGCAGTATTTT	CASETRGTDTQYF
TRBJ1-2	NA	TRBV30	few	TGTGCCTGGAATTGGGGGAGCGGGGTCACCTTC	CAWNWGSGVTF
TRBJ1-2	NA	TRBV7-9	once	TGTGCCAGCAGCTTAGTAGTTGTTGGACAGTACTATGGCTACACCTTC	CASSLVVVGQYYGYTF
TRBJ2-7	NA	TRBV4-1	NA	TGCGCCAGCAGCCAATCTCAGGGCTACGAGCAGTACTTC	CASSQSQGYEQYF
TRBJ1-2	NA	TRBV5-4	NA	TGTGCCAGCAGCTTGGTGGGGGGTACTAACTATGGCTACACCTTC	CASSLVGGTNYGYTF
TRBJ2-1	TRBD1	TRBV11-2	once	TGTGCCAGCAGCTTTGGGGACAGGAGGACTGACAATGAGCAGTTCTTC	CASSFGDRRTDNEQFF
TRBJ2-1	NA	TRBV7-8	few	TGTGCCAGCAGCTGGGCGGGGCGCTCCTACAATGAGCAGTTCTTC	CASSWAGRSYNEQFF
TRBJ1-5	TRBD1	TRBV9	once	TGTGCCAGCAGCGTATCGCAGGGGGGTCAGCCCCAGCATTTT	CASSVSQGGQPQHF
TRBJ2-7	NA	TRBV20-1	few	TGCAGCGGCTCAGCCGGCGGCGAGCAGTACTTC	CSGSAGGEQYF
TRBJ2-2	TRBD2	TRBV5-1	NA	TGCGCCAGCAGGGCACCCCCGGGACTAACAGTTTGGGGGGAGCTGTTTTTT	CASRAPPGLTVWGELFF
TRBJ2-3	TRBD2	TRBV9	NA	TGTGCCAGCAGCGGAGAGACTAGCGGGAGTGGAAATACGCAGTATTTT	CASSGETSGSGNTQYF
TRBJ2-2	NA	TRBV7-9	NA	TGTGCCAGCAGCCCCCCCAGGGTAGGGAACACCGGGGAGCTGTTTTTT	CASSPPRVGNTGELFF
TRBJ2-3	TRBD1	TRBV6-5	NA	TGTGCCAGCAGTTCCCGACAGGGGTCTAGCACAGATACGCAGTATTTT	CASSSRQGSSTDTQYF
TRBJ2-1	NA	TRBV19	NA	TGTGCCAGTAGTATAGAACAGCCCGGGGGAGGTGAGCAGTTCTTC	CASSIEQPGGGEQFF
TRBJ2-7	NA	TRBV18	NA	TGTGCCAGCAACCTCGACAGGAACTCCTACGAGCAGTACTTC	CASNLDRNSYEQYF
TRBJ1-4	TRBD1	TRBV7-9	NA	TGTGCCAGCAGCCGACAGGGGGAAAAACTGTTTTTT	CASSRQGEKLFF
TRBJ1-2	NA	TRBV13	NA	TGTGCCAGCAGCCCGACCCCCCCACAGGGCAACTATGGCTACACCTTC	CASSPTPPQGNYGYTF
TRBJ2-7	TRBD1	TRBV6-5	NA	TGTGCCAGCAGTTACATGGCAGGGGGTTCCTACGAGCAGTACTTC	CASSYMAGGSYEQYF
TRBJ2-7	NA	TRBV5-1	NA	TGCGCCAGCAGCTTGGCCAGCGGGTACGACGAGCAGTACTTC	CASSLASGYDEQYF
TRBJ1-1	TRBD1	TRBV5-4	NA	TGTGCCAGCAGCAAGGACAGGTCCTACACTGAAGCTTTCTTT	CASSKDRSYTEAFF
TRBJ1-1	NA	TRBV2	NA	TGTGCCAGCAGTGTAAGCGGGCTGAAACGCAACACTGAAGCTTTCTTT	CASSVSGLKRNTEAFF
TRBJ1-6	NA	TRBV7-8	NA	TGTGCCAGCAGCCCGGGGACACTACGGGGTTCACCCCTCCACTTT	CASSPGTLRGSPLHF
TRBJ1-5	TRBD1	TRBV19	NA	TGTGCCAGTACTCTGGACAGGGGGCACCAGCCCCAGCATTTT	CASTLDRGHQPQHF
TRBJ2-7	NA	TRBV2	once	TGTGCCAGCACGAAGACAGTCTCCTACGAGCAGTACTTC	CASTKTVSYEQYF
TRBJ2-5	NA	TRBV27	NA	TGTGCCAGCAGTTTATCTCAGGAGACCCAGTACTTC	CASSLSQETQYF
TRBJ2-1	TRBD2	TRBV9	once	TGTGCCAGCAGCGGTCGACTAGCGGTATCCTACAATGAGCAGTTCTTC	CASSGRLAVSYNEQFF
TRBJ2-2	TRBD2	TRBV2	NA	TGTGCCAGCACCCGGACTAGCGGGGTCACCGGGGAGCTGTTTTTT	CASTRTSGVTGELFF
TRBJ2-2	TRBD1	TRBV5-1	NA	TGCGCCAGCAGCTTGAGGACAGGGGATGCCGGGGAGCTGTTTTTT	CASSLRTGDAGELFF
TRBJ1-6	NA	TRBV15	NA	TGTGCCACCAGCAGAGATTCGTCCGGTAGTTCACCCCTCCACTTT	CATSRDSSGSSPLHF
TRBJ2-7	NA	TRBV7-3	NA	TGTGCCAGCAGCGGAGGACCCTCCTACGAGCAGTACTTC	CASSGGPSYEQYF
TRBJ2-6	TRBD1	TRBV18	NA	TGTGCCAGCTCACCCGTCCCATACAGGGGGACGCGAGGGGCCAACGTCCTGACTTTC	CASSPVPYRGTRGANVLTF
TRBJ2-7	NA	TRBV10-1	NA	TGCGCCAGCAGTGTTCCGCAGGGAGAGCAGTACTTC	CASSVPQGEQYF
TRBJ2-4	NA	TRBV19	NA	TGTGCCAGTAGTAGCAAGCGGGTAGGCATGAAGGCCAAAAACATTCAGTACTTC	CASSSKRVGMKAKNIQYF
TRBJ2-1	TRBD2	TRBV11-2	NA	TGTGCCAGCAGCCCTCTAGCGGGGGAAGGCAATGAGCAGTTCTTC	CASSPLAGEGNEQFF
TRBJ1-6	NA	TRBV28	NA	TGTGCCAGCAGTTTAGTCCGACAGCCAAATTCACCCCTCCACTTT	CASSLVRQPNSPLHF
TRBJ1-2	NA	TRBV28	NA	TGTGCCAGCAGTTCCCCCTGGGGAGGGGACTATGGCTACACCTTC	CASSSPWGGDYGYTF
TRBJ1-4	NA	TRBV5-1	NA	TGCGCCAGCAGCTTGGCCTTAGCTTCTAATGAAAAACTGTTTTTT	CASSLALASNEKLFF